This entry lists 16 T cell receptor beta chains sequenced from one sample in a study of shared clonotypes between healthy human individuals. The repertoire was sequenced with immunoSEQ multiplex PCR; TCRdb's copy has only in-frame clones and lacks some. Among some 360,000 clones listed, around 79% were seen once. The specimen sequenced was memory CD4+ T cells sorted from blood. Subset indicated: CD45RA-negative fraction. These TCRs come from a man younger than 45 in good health.

The V and J genes are TRBV7-2 and TRBJ2-3; 8 bases line up with TRBD2. CDR1 is SGHTA, CDR2 FQGNSA, per germline. This CDR3 comprises 13 residues. Trimming took 4 bases from V and 8 from J; bases not matched to a gene: 5. Written as DNA, the CDR3 is TGTGCCAGCAGCTCCGGACTAGCTAGTACGCAGTATTTT. Protein product: CASSSGLASTQYF.

This clone was detected a few times. This chain connects TRBV5-4 to TRBJ1-2; maybe TRBD1 (5 bases). V dropped 4 bases and J dropped 2 bases, with 15 bases sitting between them. Germline V gene data show CDR1 as SGHNT and CDR2 as YYREEE (reference sequence). This CDR3 comprises 15 residues. CDR3: CASSPQGSVNYGYTF. CDR3 coding DNA: TGTGCCAGCAGCCCCCAGGGTTCGGTAAACTATGGCTACACCTTC.

The chain recombines TRBV7-3 with TRBJ2-1; D not certain. CDR1 and CDR2 from the germline V gene are SGHTA and FQGTGA. Trimming took 3 bases from V and 8 from J, leaving 14 bases between them. The CDR3 is made up of 14 amino acids. DNA for the CDR3: TGTGCCAGCAGCTTCTCGTCCCTATCGGATGAGCAGTTCTTC. Amino acids: CASSFSSLSDEQFF.

This chain uses TRBV7-3 with TRBJ2-5; D possibly corresponds to TRBD1 (6 bases). V dropped 2 bases and J dropped 4 bases, with 8 bases sitting between them. The CDR3 contains 13 residues. Germline CDR1 is SGHTA and CDR2 is FQGTGA. Here the CDR3 reads CASSLGQRETQYF. In DNA, the CDR3 is TGTGCCAGCAGCTTAGGACAGCGAGAGACCCAGTACTTC.

The chain is built from TRBV6-1 and TRBJ2-2; D ambiguous. Germline assignment: CDR1 MNHNS and CDR2 SASEGT. This CDR3 has 14 amino acids. V was clipped by 2 bases and J by 1 base, with 5 bases between them. The CDR3 is CASSEILNTGELFF. The DNA for the CDR3 is TGTGCCAGCAGTGAAATTTTGAACACCGGGGAGCTGTTTTTT.

This chain connects TRBV2 to TRBJ1-5; no reliable D call. The germline CDR1 and CDR2 sequences are SNHLY and FYNNEI. Trimming pared 4 bases from V and 6 bases from J, leaving 16 bases between. This CDR3 is built from 15 residues. The CDR3, as DNA: TGTGCCAGCAGTGTAACACTTACTTCGACTCAGCCCCAGCATTTT. This sequence encodes CASSVTLTSTQPQHF.

This rearrangement joins TRBV19 to TRBJ2-7; possibly TRBD1 for D (6 bases). Germline CDR1 LNHDA, CDR2 SQIVND (reference sequence). The CDR3 is 15 residues long. V lost 7 bases and J lost 3, with 19 bases in between. The CDR3 loop is CASTSKVGAGYEQYF. CDR3 nucleotides: TGTGCCAGTACTTCGAAGGTGGGGGCTGGCTACGAGCAGTACTTC. Full variable domain (rest looked up from reference TRBV19 and TRBJ2-7): DGGITQSPKYLFRKEGQNVTLSCEQNLNHDAMYWYRQDPGQGLRLIYYSQIVNDFQKGDIAEGYSVSREKKESFPLTVTSAQKNPTAFYLCASTSKVGAGYEQYFGPGTRLTVT.

The chain recombines TRBV2 with TRBJ1-2, with a weak D call TRBD1 (5 bases). This CDR3 region has 13 residues. V lost 7 bases, J lost 3 bases, and 12 bases lay in between. Germline V gives CDR1 SNHLY, CDR2 FYNNEI. The DNA of the CDR3 is TGTGCCAGCACCGCTGGGGGTTACTATGGCTACACCTTC. Translated: CASTAGGYYGYTF.

This clone was picked up a small number of times. The gene calls are TRBV28 and TRBJ1-2; 7 bases fit TRBD1. V trimming: 6 bases; J trimming: 3 bases; junction bases outside the gene matches: 4. The CDR3 is 13 residues long. The germline V gene has CDR1 MDHEN and CDR2 SYDVKM. CDR3 loop: CASSRQGDYGYTF. In DNA, the CDR3 is TGTGCCAGCAGCCGACAGGGTGACTATGGCTACACCTTC.

This sequence joins TRBV5-1 and TRBJ2-3; D uncertain. V was shortened by 0 bases and J by 4 bases, with 6 bases between the two germline ends. The CDR3 is made up of 13 amino acids. Germline CDR1 is SGHRS and CDR2 is YFSETQ. This CDR3 reads CASSLEVADTQYF. CDR3 nucleotides: TGCGCCAGCAGCTTGGAGGTGGCAGATACGCAGTATTTT.

The chain couples TRBV2 to TRBJ2-1; TRBD2 aligns across 9 bases. V dropped 10 bases and J dropped 12; count of bases not matched to a gene: 16. Germline-derived CDR1 and CDR2 are SNHLY and FYNNEI. CDR3 length: 14 amino acids. The CDR3 here is CATSESYSGGRQFF. CDR3 DNA sequence: TGTGCCACCTCAGAATCTTATAGCGGGGGTCGGCAGTTCTTC.

This chain joins TRBV27 and TRBJ1-2; 9 bases fit TRBD1. In germline, CDR1 is MNHEY, CDR2 SMNVEV (reference sequence). With 7 bases clipped from V and 5 bases from J, the junction kept 8 bases outside the gene matches. CDR3 length equals 14 residues. CDR3 region: CASTPQGAGYGYTF. DNA of the CDR3: TGTGCCAGCACCCCACAGGGGGCCGGATATGGCTACACCTTC.

This sequence joins TRBV11-2 and TRBJ1-1; D perhaps matches TRBD1 (5 bases). V lost 0 bases and J lost 2, with 13 bases in between. From germline, CDR1 is SGHAT and CDR2 FQNNGV. This CDR3 has 16 residues. For the CDR3, the DNA is TGTGCCAGCAGCTTAGATCGTATTGGGACTAACACTGAAGCTTTCTTT. Protein: CASSLDRIGTNTEAFF.

The rearrangement links TRBV4-1 to TRBJ2-7; TRBD1 matches 7 bases. The CDR3 sequence is 13 residues long. From germline, CDR1 is MGHRA and CDR2 YSYEKL. V dropped 4 bases and J dropped 2; count of bases not matched to a gene: 2. The CDR3 protein is CASSRGQAYEQYF. CDR3 DNA: TGCGCCAGCAGCCGAGGACAGGCCTACGAGCAGTACTTC.

This clone was counted only a few times. This chain joins TRBV9 and TRBJ1-2, with D maybe TRBD1 (6 bases). CDR1 is SGDLS, CDR2 YYNGEE, per germline. This CDR3 region has 16 residues. Trimming pared 0 bases from V and 7 bases from J, leaving 19 bases between. The CDR3 loop is CASSVAAQGGPGGYTF. DNA for the CDR3: TGTGCCAGCAGCGTAGCAGCACAGGGAGGTCCGGGTGGCTACACCTTC.

V gene TRBV18 combines with J gene TRBJ2-5; 11 bases line up with TRBD2. Germline trimming cut 4 bases from V and 3 bases from J; bases unmatched to any gene: 13. Per germline, CDR1 KGHSH and CDR2 LQKENI. The CDR3 length is 18 residues. This CDR3 reads CASSLSHGTSGRKETQYF. The CDR3 DNA follows: TGTGCCAGCTCACTCTCCCACGGTACTAGCGGGAGAAAAGAGACCCAGTACTTC.